The clone carrying this TCR beta chain was recorded at least ten times. The CDR3 consists of 14 residues. Germline CDR1 and CDR2: SGHTA and FQGTGA. V was cut by 5 bases and J by 10 bases, with 18 bases left in between. This entry comes from a study of T cells after yellow fever vaccination. A process of 5'RACE template switching, which added a universal primer site and UMIs, was used to make TCR cDNA. TCRdb fed the 5' RACE reads into MiXCR, producing one record per CDR3 protein. Seen here are about 220,000 distinct CDR3 sequences, approximately 3% observed once, and the top ten hold 3.2%. Sequenced here: CD4+ T cells sorted from PBMCs, sampled 10 days after the yellow fever booster vaccination. The TCR was taken from a man between 18 and 35 years old who received the YFV17D yellow fever vaccine. The rearrangement joins TRBV7-3 to TRBJ2-1; D possibly corresponds to TRBD2 (7 bases). The CDR3 DNA reads as TGTGCCAGCAGCCCCGTGGGGGGGGCAGGCGAGCAGTTCTTC. As protein: CASSPVGGAGEQFF.